One and the same sample provided the 31 T cell receptor beta chains below, sequenced in a study of blood T cell repertoires in COVID-19. Sequencing used immunoSEQ multiplex PCR; TCRdb keeps in-frame clones, though not all of them. The sample includes about 280,000 clones, 87% of them seen just once. The specimen was PBMCs or T cells enriched from blood (not recorded which). All receptors come from a woman between 35 and 50 years old who had recovered from COVID-19.

V usage is TRBV28 and J usage is TRBJ1-2, with 7 bases lining up with TRBD1. The ends lost 6 bases at V and 4 bases at J; junction bases unmatched: 5. The CDR3 is 13 residues long. The germline CDR1 and CDR2 sequences are MDHEN and SYDVKM. The CDR3 bases are TGTGCCAGCAGCTCAGACAGGGTCTATGGCTACACCTTC. Its translation is CASSSDRVYGYTF.

The chain uses TRBV10-3 and TRBJ2-7; the match to TRBD1 covers 9 bases. Germline assignment: CDR1 ENHRY and CDR2 SYGVKD. The length of the CDR3 is 13 residues. Trimming took 3 bases from V and 5 from J; bases not matched to a gene: 2. The CDR3: CAISETGGNEQYF. CDR3 sequence (DNA): TGTGCCATCAGTGAAACAGGGGGCAACGAGCAGTACTTC.

The chain recombines TRBV7-2 with TRBJ2-7, with D perhaps matching TRBD2 (5 bases). In germline, CDR1 is SGHTA, CDR2 FQGNSA. The CDR3 spans 16 residues. With 4 bases removed from V and 0 bases from J, the gap between germline ends came to 16 bases. The CDR3 nucleotides read TGTGCCAGCAGCTCGCTCCAGAGGGAGATCTCCTACGAGCAGTACTTC. It is translated as CASSSLQREISYEQYF.

The count of this clone is one. The rearrangement joins TRBV20-1 to TRBJ2-1; D unclear. With 0 bases removed from V and 12 bases from J, the gap between germline ends came to 9 bases. The CDR3 extends over 11 amino acids. In germline, CDR1 is DFQATT, CDR2 SNEGSKA (reference sequence). The CDR3 nucleotides read TGCAGTGCTAGAGATCAGGCCCGGCAGTTCTTC. It encodes CSARDQARQFF.

The chain has TRBV5-6 and TRBJ2-7; D may be TRBD2 (6 bases). Trimming took 3 bases from V and 0 from J, leaving 10 bases between them. Looked up from germline, CDR1 is SGHDT and CDR2 is YYEEEE. The CDR3 covers 14 residues. This CDR3 reads CASSSGDGSYEQYF. For the CDR3, the DNA is TGTGCCAGCAGCTCGGGGGACGGCTCCTACGAGCAGTACTTC.

The J gene is TRBJ2-5, the V gene TRBV28; TRBD2 might be the D (7 bases). Trimming took 4 bases from V and 4 from J, leaving 16 bases between them. Germline V gene lookup returns CDR1 MDHEN and CDR2 SYDVKM. This CDR3 is built from 15 residues. CDR3 in DNA: TGTGCCAGCAGTTCAGGGGCGGGAGTTGGAGAGACCCAGTACTTC. This translates into CASSSGAGVGETQYF.

About this clone: Additional DNA sequences in this sample encode the identical CDR3. The rearrangement links TRBV6-5 to TRBJ1-6, with 10 bases lining up with TRBD1. In germline, CDR1 is MNHEY, CDR2 SVGAGI. This CDR3 is built from 14 residues. Losses at the gene ends were 4 bases for V and 7 bases for J; bases not matched to a gene: 1. CDR3 loop: CASSSGQGNSPLHF. DNA for the CDR3: TGTGCCAGCAGTTCGGGACAGGGGAATTCACCCCTCCACTTT.

The J gene is TRBJ1-2, the V gene TRBV11-2, with 8 bases identical to TRBD1. The CDR3 consists of 17 residues. With 4 bases clipped from V and 5 bases from J, the junction kept 15 bases outside the gene matches. CDR1 SGHAT and CDR2 FQNNGV come from the germline V gene. The CDR3 region is CASSSHRGTGVGYGYTF. The CDR3 region has the DNA TGTGCCAGCAGCTCCCACCGGGGGACAGGTGTGGGTTATGGCTACACCTTC.

The CDR3 coding sequence is TGTGCCAGCAGCTTATCAGGGTCCCAGCCCCAGCATTTT. This gives the protein CASSLSGSQPQHF. J is TRBJ1-5 and V is TRBV7-9; D may be TRBD1 (5 bases). The CDR3 totals 13 residues. Trimming removed 2 bases at V and 7 bases at J, with 9 bases between. Per the germline V gene, CDR1 is SEHNR and CDR2 is FQNEAQ (reference sequence).

This chain joins TRBV6-5 and TRBJ2-7, with 10 nucleotides matching TRBD2. The CDR3 runs 15 residues. Germline V gene data show CDR1 as MNHEY and CDR2 as SVGAGI. The V segment lost 4 bases and the J segment 1 base; nucleotides outside the gene matches: 4. CDR3 in DNA: TGTGCCAGCAGTTCTAGCGGGAGCAGGTCCTACGAGCAGTACTTC. Its protein product is CASSSSGSRSYEQYF.

V is TRBV2 and J is TRBJ2-5; 9 bases agree with TRBD1. Losses at the gene ends were 10 bases for V and 5 bases for J; bases not matched to a gene: 11. Germline lookup yields CDR1 SNHLY and CDR2 FYNNEI. The CDR3 covers 14 residues. The CDR3 reads CANSLTGGRETQYF. The DNA of the CDR3 is TGTGCCAACAGCCTAACAGGGGGCCGGGAGACCCAGTACTTC. Full variable domain (outside the CDR3, taken from reference TRBV2 and TRBJ2-5): EPEVTQTPSHQVTQMGQEVILRCVPISNHLYFYWYRQILGQKVEFLVSFYNNEISEKSEIFDDQFSVERPDGSNFTLKIRSTKLEDSAMYFCANSLTGGRETQYFGPGTRLLVL.

This chain joins TRBV7-6 and TRBJ2-7; TRBD1 is a possible D gene (6 bases). Trimming stripped 5 bases from V and 0 bases from J, with 17 bases between. The germline V gene encodes CDR1 SGHVS and CDR2 FNYEAQ. This CDR3 comprises 16 residues. CDR3 protein: CASSPRTAASSYEQYF. CDR3 DNA: TGTGCCAGCAGCCCCCGGACAGCGGCGAGCTCCTACGAGCAGTACTTC. Looking up the rest from reference TRBV7-6 and TRBJ2-7 gives the full variable domain: GAGVSQSPRYKVTKRGQDVALRCDPISGHVSLYWYRQALGQGPEFLTYFNYEAQQDKSGLPNDRFSAERPEGSISTLTIQRTEQRDSAMYRCASSPRTAASSYEQYFGPGTRLTVT.

CDR3 in amino acids: CASSPWTGNSPLHF. In DNA form, the CDR3 reads TGTGCCAGCAGCCCATGGACAGGGAATTCACCCCTCCACTTT. This chain links TRBV3-1 (or the pseudogene TRBV3-2) with TRBJ1-6, with TRBD1 identical over 8 bases. Looked up from germline, CDR1 is LGHDT and CDR2 is YNNKEL (reference sequence). V lost 4 bases and J lost 7; bases outside the gene matches: 3. This CDR3 spans 14 amino acids.

This clone occurred a few times. This chain joins TRBV4-2 and TRBJ2-3; D is unclear. The CDR3 is made up of 17 amino acids. The germline CDR1 and CDR2 sequences are LGHNA and YNFKEQ. Trimming cost V 2 bases and J 0 bases, with 15 bases left between them. The CDR3 coding sequence is TGTGCCAGCAGCCAATTATCCGGCGGATATAGCACAGATACGCAGTATTTT. Protein product: CASSQLSGGYSTDTQYF.

The chain is built from TRBV6-2 or TRBV6-3 and TRBJ2-7; D ambiguous. Per germline, CDR1 MNHEY and CDR2 SVGEGT. The V end lost 6 bases, the J end lost 4 bases, and 13 bases lay between the germline ends. This CDR3 is built from 13 residues. Here the CDR3 DNA reads TGTGCCAGCAGCGCCCCTAACCCTTACGAGCAGTACTTC. Translating gives CASSAPNPYEQYF.

This chain uses TRBV15 with TRBJ2-2; D is perhaps TRBD2 (7 bases). The CDR3 sequence is 16 residues long. Germline loops: CDR1 LNHNV, CDR2 YYDKDF (reference sequence). V shed 4 bases and J shed 6 bases, with 18 bases lying between them. CDR3 DNA: TGTGCCACCAGCACGGGGAGGGGGGCGTTTCCCGGGGAGCTGTTTTTT. It translates to CATSTGRGAFPGELFF.

This clone has only one observation. This chain connects TRBV6-4 to TRBJ2-7; 9 bases agree with TRBD2. The CDR3 loop spans 14 amino acids. Germline V gene sequence: CDR1 MRHNA, CDR2 SNTAGT. The V gene end was trimmed by 5 bases and the J gene end by 7 bases; junction bases not matched to a gene: 9. CDR3 protein: CASSQVAGDQEQYF. The CDR3 DNA follows: TGTGCCAGCAGTCAAGTAGCGGGAGATCAAGAGCAGTACTTC.

This clone was seen just once. The chain carries TRBV27 and TRBJ2-3; weak D call: TRBD2 (6 bases). CDR3 length: 14 amino acids. V was clipped by 6 bases and J by 6 bases, with 16 bases between them. In germline, CDR1 is MNHEY, CDR2 SMNVEV (reference sequence). CDR3 sequence (DNA): TGTGCCAGCAGGAGCGGGTTGGGTTGGGATACGCAGTATTTT. It encodes CASRSGLGWDTQYF.

The genes are TRBV4-2 and TRBJ2-7; TRBD1 matches 8 bases. Per germline, CDR1 LGHNA and CDR2 YNFKEQ. Germline trimming cut 0 bases from V and 7 bases from J; bases unmatched to any gene: 8. The CDR3 length is 15 residues. This chain's CDR3 is CASSQDGQGNIEQYF. The CDR3 DNA reads TGTGCCAGCAGCCAAGATGGACAGGGAAACATTGAGCAGTACTTC.

The chain recombines TRBV28 with TRBJ1-6, with TRBD1 matching over 9 bases. Germline values: CDR1 MDHEN, CDR2 SYDVKM. The CDR3 sequence is 14 residues long. Trimming at V came to 6 bases and at J to 9 bases, leaving 6 bases not matched to a gene. CDR3 bases: TGTGCCAGCAGGCTGGGGACAGGGTTTTCACCCCTCCACTTT. This gives the protein CASRLGTGFSPLHF.

This sequence joins TRBV2 and TRBJ2-3, with TRBD2 matching 7 bases. Germline CDR1 SNHLY, CDR2 FYNNEI. The CDR3 runs 16 residues. Trimming removed 4 bases from V and 0 bases from J; junction bases left unmatched: 7. CDR3 residues: CASSGALAESTDTQYF. CDR3 in DNA: TGTGCCAGCAGTGGAGCGCTAGCGGAGAGCACAGATACGCAGTATTTT.

This chain joins TRBV7-2 and TRBJ2-6; tentative D call: TRBD2 (7 bases). V dropped 6 bases and J dropped 4 bases, with 16 bases sitting between them. Germline lookup yields CDR1 SGHTA and CDR2 FQGNSA. The CDR3 length is 16 residues. CDR3 DNA: TGTGCCAGCAGGCAAGGGGGGGCCAACGGGGCCAACGTCCTGACTTTC. Amino acid sequence: CASRQGGANGANVLTF.

The chain uses TRBV28 and TRBJ2-5, with D tentatively TRBD2 (6 bases). This CDR3 region has 13 residues. Trimming removed 3 bases at V and 4 bases at J, with 9 bases between. CDR1 is MDHEN and CDR2 is SYDVKM in the germline V gene. The CDR3 DNA sequence: TGTGCCAGCAGTTTGGCGGGGCGAGAGACCCAGTACTTC. This translates into CASSLAGRETQYF.

The genes are TRBV3-1 (or the pseudogene TRBV3-2) and TRBJ1-2; tentatively, D is TRBD1 (5 bases). Germline V gene lookup returns CDR1 LGHDT and CDR2 YNNKEL (reference sequence). The CDR3 spans 13 residues. V was pared by 5 bases and J by 8 bases, with 15 bases between. The CDR3 nucleotides read TGTGCCAGCAGCTCCACACAGGACCTGGGCTACACCTTC. Its protein product is CASSSTQDLGYTF.

This chain connects TRBV6-5 to TRBJ2-2; perhaps TRBD2 as D (7 bases). V was trimmed by 6 bases and J by 4 bases, leaving 9 bases between them. Germline loops: CDR1 MNHEY, CDR2 SVGAGI. The CDR3 sequence is 13 residues long. Written as DNA, the CDR3 is TGTGCCAGCAGAGGGGGGGGCACCGGGGAGCTGTTTTTT. It translates to CASRGGGTGELFF.

The chain links TRBV5-4 to TRBJ1-1; TRBD1 matches at 7 bases. Germline V lookup: CDR1 SGHNT, CDR2 YYREEE (reference sequence). This CDR3 contains 13 residues. V lost 4 bases and J lost 3; bases outside the gene matches: 3. CDR3: CASSQTGDTEAFF. The CDR3 nucleotides read TGTGCCAGCAGCCAAACAGGGGACACTGAAGCTTTCTTT.

This sequence joins TRBV12-2 and TRBJ2-5; TRBD2 reflects the table's D call only, with no check against the DNA. TRBV12-2 is flagged as a pseudogene. The CDR3 has 13 residues. Written as DNA, the CDR3 is TGTGCAAGTCGCTTAGCGCGGATGGAGACCCAGTACTTC. Translation: CASRLARMETQYF.

The CDR3 sequence is CASSLGGPDEAFF. The CDR3 nucleotides read TGTGCCAGCAGCTTGGGGGGACCCGATGAAGCTTTCTTT. V usage is TRBV7-9 and J usage is TRBJ1-1, with D perhaps TRBD1 (5 bases). The germline V gene encodes CDR1 SEHNR and CDR2 FQNEAQ (reference sequence). CDR3 length: 13 residues. V was pared by 3 bases and J by 7 bases, with 12 bases between.

The count of this clone is one. J is TRBJ2-3 and V is TRBV7-9; TRBD1 matches at 7 bases. The CDR3 has 14 amino acids. Germline lookup yields CDR1 SEHNR and CDR2 FQNEAQ (reference sequence). J was trimmed by 8 bases and V by 5 bases; bases with no gene match: 10. CDR3 loop: CASSPRQGPVTQYF. The CDR3 DNA reads as TGTGCCAGCAGCCCTCGACAGGGTCCGGTTACGCAGTATTTT.

The CDR3 protein is CASSSGLAEGAYEQYF. DNA of the CDR3: TGTGCCAGCAGCTCGGGACTAGCGGAGGGGGCCTACGAGCAGTACTTC. V and J are TRBV5-4 and TRBJ2-7; 11 bases line up with TRBD2. Losses at the gene ends were 3 bases for V and 2 bases for J; bases not matched to a gene: 7. Germline loops: CDR1 SGHNT, CDR2 YYREEE (reference sequence). This CDR3 is 16 amino acids long.

The V and J genes are TRBV29-1 and TRBJ1-1; a possible D gene is TRBD1 (5 bases). The CDR3 length is 13 residues. Between the trimmed V and J ends, which lost 6 bases and 1 base, there was a span of 12 bases. The germline gives CDR1 SQVTM, CDR2 ANQGSEA. This chain's CDR3 is CSVAPTENTEAFF. Written as DNA, the CDR3 is TGCAGCGTCGCCCCGACAGAGAACACTGAAGCTTTCTTT.